Below, 23 T cell receptor beta chains from the same sample are listed, as sequenced in a study of T-cell reconstitution after alpha-beta-depleted transplantation in children. Unique molecular identifiers were built into the TCRbeta library. TCRdb passed the PCR reads through MiXCR, listing each CDR3 protein once. Here the sample spans 25,000 to 30,000 distinct CDR3 sequences, 6.3% being singletons. Here the sequenced sample was PBMCs, mostly from graft donor cells, taken 180 days after TCRalphabeta/CD19-depleted stem cell transplant. The receptors stem from a male patient younger than 18 who had a stem cell transplant for acute myeloid leukemia, so the T cells may come from the graft donor.

By sample fraction, this clonotype is medium-sized. This chain links TRBV7-3 with TRBJ2-2; TRBD2 matches 7 bases. Germline CDR1 SGHTA, CDR2 FQGTGA. V shed 5 bases, J shed 3 bases, and the junction held 12 bases outside the gene matches. CDR3 length equals 17 residues. The CDR3 reads CASSRSLAARYTGELFF. As DNA, the CDR3 is TGTGCCAGCAGCCGTTCCCTAGCGGCCCGATACACCGGGGAGCTGTTTTTT.

This clonotype was counted ten times or more. The chain joins TRBV20-1 to TRBJ2-2, with TRBD1 matching over 8 bases. The CDR3 contains 16 residues. Per germline, CDR1 DFQATT and CDR2 SNEGSKA (reference sequence). Trimming at V came to 2 bases and at J to 1 base, leaving 6 bases not matched to a gene. The DNA for the CDR3 is TGCAGTGCTAGAACCGTGGACAGGGTGAACACCGGGGAGCTGTTTTTT. Protein product: CSARTVDRVNTGELFF.

There are many counts of this clonotype. The V and J genes are TRBV7-2 and TRBJ2-6, with D tentatively TRBD1 (6 bases). This CDR3 region has 18 residues. Germline V gene lookup returns CDR1 SGHTA and CDR2 FQGNSA. The germline V and J ends were trimmed by 5 bases and 3 bases, with 20 bases remaining between them. CDR3 loop: CASSRQTKRGGGANVLTF. The DNA for the CDR3 is TGTGCCAGCAGCCGTCAGACTAAGAGAGGGGGTGGGGCCAACGTCCTGACTTTC.

In its sample, this clonotype was seen many times. V gene TRBV4-3 combines with J gene TRBJ2-2; D ambiguous. Germline CDR1 reads LGHNA; CDR2 reads YSLEER. V was trimmed by 0 bases and J by 7 bases, leaving 6 bases between them. CDR3 length: 13 residues. The CDR3 spells CASSQDEIGELFF. As DNA, the CDR3 is TGCGCCAGCAGCCAAGATGAAATCGGGGAGCTGTTTTTT.

This clonotype was seen many times. DNA of the CDR3: TGTGCCAGCAGCGCGAGGTCAGCCTTCCGGGCTGGAAACACCATATATTTT. Translated, it gives CASSARSAFRAGNTIYF. This chain uses TRBV5-6 with TRBJ1-3; D gene ambiguous. The CDR3 runs 17 residues. Germline V gives CDR1 SGHDT, CDR2 YYEEEE. V was trimmed by 4 bases and J by 2 bases, leaving 19 bases between them.

This clonotype came up many times. J is TRBJ2-7 and V is TRBV29-1, with a weak D call TRBD1 (5 bases). The V end was cut by 5 bases, the J end by 5 bases, with 16 bases between. The CDR3 is made up of 13 amino acids. CDR1 is SQVTM and CDR2 is ANQGSEA in the germline V gene. The CDR3 nucleotides read TGCAGCGTTAGGGGTGGGTCAGTCCACGAGCAGTACTTC. Amino acid sequence: CSVRGGSVHEQYF.

This clonotype was recorded at least ten times. The genes are TRBV20-1 and TRBJ2-7; TRBD1 matches 7 bases. CDR1 DFQATT and CDR2 SNEGSKA come from the germline V gene (reference sequence). The V gene end was trimmed by 1 base and the J gene end by 6 bases; junction bases not matched to a gene: 12. The CDR3 runs 15 residues. This CDR3 reads CSARGGQIITSEQYF. The CDR3 bases are TGCAGTGCTAGAGGGGGACAGATAATTACCTCCGAGCAGTACTTC.

This clonotype was counted at least ten times. This chain links TRBV5-5 with TRBJ2-7; 7 bases fit TRBD1. In germline, CDR1 is SGHKS, CDR2 YYEKEE (reference sequence). With 4 bases clipped from V and 2 bases from J, the junction kept 9 bases outside the gene matches. The CDR3 consists of 15 residues. This CDR3 is CASSKPEGGAYEQYF. CDR3 DNA: TGTGCCAGCAGCAAGCCGGAAGGGGGCGCCTACGAGCAGTACTTC.

This clonotype was detected many times. The CDR3 region is CASSLNEKLFF. The CDR3 bases are TGTGCCAGCAGCCTTAATGAAAAACTGTTTTTT. The chain has TRBV12-3 or TRBV12-4 and TRBJ1-4, with D unresolved. Between the trimmed V and J ends, which lost 6 bases and 4 bases, there was a span of 3 bases. CDR3 length: 11 amino acids.

Notes on this clonotype: A much larger clone differs from this one at a single base, so this may be a read error. Given the absence of the conserved phenylalanine or tryptophan at the CDR3 end, a read error is likely. The CDR3 sequence: CAWSPRGYEQYS. The CDR3 nucleotides read TGTGCCTGGAGTCCCCGGGGCTACGAGCAGTACTCC. V is TRBV30 and J is TRBJ2-7, with D maybe TRBD2 (5 bases). Germline CDR1 is GTSNPN and CDR2 is SVGIG (reference sequence). The CDR3 is 12 residues long. The V and J ends lost 2 bases and 3 bases respectively, with 8 bases between them.

At least ten counts were recorded for this clonotype. This chain connects TRBV5-4 to TRBJ2-3; 10 nucleotides line up with TRBD2. The CDR3 contains 14 residues. Germline V CDR1 and CDR2: SGHNT, YYREEE (reference sequence). V lost 0 bases to trimming and J lost 7 bases; unmatched junction nucleotides: 2. For the CDR3, the DNA is TGTGCCAGCAGCTTGGCACTAGCGGGGCATACGCAGTATTTT. Protein: CASSLALAGHTQYF.

This clonotype appeared a single time. The chain uses TRBV6-2 or TRBV6-3 and TRBJ2-6; the match to TRBD1 covers 7 bases. V trimming: 5 bases; J trimming: 2 bases; junction bases outside the gene matches: 6. Germline V gene lookup returns CDR1 MNHEY and CDR2 SVGEGT. This CDR3 is built from 16 residues. The CDR3 is CASSRDSGTGANVLTF. For the CDR3, the DNA is TGTGCCAGCAGTCGGGACAGTGGCACTGGGGCCAACGTCCTGACTTTC.

In this sample, this clonotype turned up many times. The chain carries TRBV10-3 and TRBJ2-1; 9 bases line up with TRBD2. The CDR3 is made up of 14 amino acids. Germline CDR1 is ENHRY and CDR2 is SYGVKD. Trimming removed 11 bases from V and 4 bases from J; junction bases left unmatched: 9. CDR3: CAATPSGIYNEQFF. The CDR3 DNA reads TGTGCCGCGACCCCTAGCGGGATTTACAATGAGCAGTTCTTC.

In this sample, this clonotype turned up many times. V usage is TRBV30 and J usage is TRBJ2-7; perhaps TRBD2 as D (6 bases). Trimming left V 3 bases short and J 6 bases short, with 18 bases between. This CDR3 is built from 14 residues. CDR1 is GTSNPN and CDR2 is SVGIG in the germline V gene (reference sequence). CDR3 in DNA: TGTGCCTGGAGGCCGGGGACTGGGTTTGGCGAGCAGTACTTC. Translated: CAWRPGTGFGEQYF.

This chain links TRBV20-1 with TRBJ2-3, with 7 bases matching TRBD2. The J segment lost 3 bases and the V segment lost 6 bases, leaving 9 bases of the junction unmatched. The CDR3 is 14 residues long. The germline CDR1 and CDR2 sequences are DFQATT and SNEGSKA (reference sequence). The CDR3 sequence: CSAPVGGRTDTQYF. As DNA, the CDR3 is TGCAGTGCCCCGGTGGGCGGGAGAACAGATACGCAGTATTTT.

The sample holds many counts of this clonotype. V is TRBV20-1 and J is TRBJ2-3; D is ambiguous. This CDR3 is 12 amino acids long. The V gene's germline CDR1 is DFQATT and CDR2 SNEGSKA (reference sequence). V was pared by 4 bases and J by 5 bases, with 10 bases between. CDR3 sequence reads: CSATDGGDTQYF. The CDR3 nucleotides are TGCAGTGCTACGGATGGCGGAGATACGCAGTATTTT.

This clonotype has a count of ten or more. The chain recombines TRBV3-1 with TRBJ2-2; 10 nucleotides align to TRBD2. This CDR3 has 17 amino acids. Unmatched junction bases numbered 7, after V lost 0 bases and J lost 6 bases. The germline gives CDR1 LGHDT, CDR2 YNNKEL (reference sequence). This CDR3 reads CASSQERLAGESGELFF. The CDR3, as DNA: TGTGCCAGCAGCCAAGAAAGGCTAGCGGGGGAGTCCGGGGAGCTGTTTTTT.

This clonotype was detected many times. CDR3 in DNA: TGTGCCAGCAAATCGGGGAGCTCTGGGGCCAACGTCCTGACTTTC. Translating it yields CASKSGSSGANVLTF. This chain joins TRBV25-1 and TRBJ2-6, with D possibly being TRBD2 (5 bases). CDR1 and CDR2 (germline): MGHDK, SYGVNS. This CDR3 contains 15 residues. Between the trimmed V and J ends, which lost 7 bases and 0 bases, there was a span of 10 bases.

Many counts were recorded for this clonotype. The junction departs from germline at one end; a sequencing error may be responsible. The gene calls are TRBV6-2 or TRBV6-3 and TRBJ2-1; D uncertain. Germline assignment: CDR1 MNHEY and CDR2 SVGEGT. The CDR3 sequence is 11 residues long. The CDR3 region is CASKLYHEQFF. CDR3 coding DNA: TGTGCCAGCAAACTCTACCATGAGCAGTTCTTC.

There are many counts of this clonotype. This sequence joins TRBV4-3 and TRBJ1-1; D call uncertain. Germline V gene lookup returns CDR1 LGHNA and CDR2 YSLEER. Trimming stripped 1 base from V and 5 bases from J, with 2 bases between. The CDR3 length is 11 residues. CDR3 in DNA: TGCGCCAGCAGCCAAGGGACTGAAGCTTTCTTT. Translation: CASSQGTEAFF.

Many counts were recorded for this clonotype. The chain recombines TRBV5-1 with TRBJ2-5; a possible D gene is TRBD2 (5 bases). The CDR3 runs 14 residues. The V gene's germline CDR1 is SGHRS and CDR2 YFSETQ. Trimming removed 0 bases from V and 5 bases from J, with 11 bases in between. The CDR3 sequence: CASSLELREETQYF. DNA of the CDR3: TGCGCCAGCAGCTTGGAATTAAGGGAGGAGACCCAGTACTTC.

This clonotype appeared many times. This rearrangement joins TRBV27 to TRBJ2-1, with 7 bases fitting TRBD2. V shed 4 bases, J shed 12 bases, and the junction held 12 bases outside the gene matches. This CDR3 contains 14 residues. CDR1 is MNHEY and CDR2 is SMNVEV in the germline V gene (reference sequence). Here the CDR3 reads CASSSSGGILGQFF. CDR3 nucleotide sequence: TGTGCCAGCAGTTCTAGCGGAGGGATATTAGGGCAGTTCTTC.

In this sample, this clonotype turned up many times. The chain combines TRBV5-6 with TRBJ1-5, with a tentative D call TRBD1 (5 bases). This CDR3 has 16 amino acids. Germline CDR1 is SGHDT and CDR2 is YYEEEE. V was pared by 2 bases and J by 1 base, with 13 bases between. This chain's CDR3 is CASSFGMKGSNQPQHF. The CDR3 nucleotides are TGTGCCAGCAGCTTTGGTATGAAGGGGAGCAATCAGCCCCAGCATTTT.